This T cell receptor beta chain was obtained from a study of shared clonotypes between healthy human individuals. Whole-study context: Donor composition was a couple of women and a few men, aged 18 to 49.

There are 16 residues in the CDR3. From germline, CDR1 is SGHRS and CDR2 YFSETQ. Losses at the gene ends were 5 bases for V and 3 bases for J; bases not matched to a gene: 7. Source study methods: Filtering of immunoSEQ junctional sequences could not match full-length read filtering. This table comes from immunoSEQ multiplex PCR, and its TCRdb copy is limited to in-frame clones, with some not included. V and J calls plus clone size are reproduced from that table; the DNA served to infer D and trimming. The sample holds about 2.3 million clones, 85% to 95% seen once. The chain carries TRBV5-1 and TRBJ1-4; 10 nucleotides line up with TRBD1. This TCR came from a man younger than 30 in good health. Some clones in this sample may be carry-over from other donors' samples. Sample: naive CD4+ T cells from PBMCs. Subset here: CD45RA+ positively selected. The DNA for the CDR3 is TGCGCCAGCAGGCAGACAGGGGGCCCAGCTAATGAAAAACTGTTTTTT. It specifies CASRQTGGPANEKLFF. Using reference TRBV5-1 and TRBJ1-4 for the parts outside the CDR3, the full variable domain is KAGVTQTPRYLIKTRGQQVTLSCSPISGHRSVSWYQQTPGQGLQFLFEYFSETQRNKGNFPGRFSGRQFSNSRSEMNVSTLELGDSALYLCASRQTGGPANEKLFFGSGTQLSVL.